This paragraph covers one T cell receptor beta chain sequence. Here immunoSEQ multiplex PCR was the method, and the copy in TCRdb shows in-frame clones only, minus some. The sample includes roughly 73,000 clones, around 90% seen only once; the top ten take over 25%. These data belong to a study of blood T cell repertoires in COVID-19. Germline V CDR1 and CDR2: SEHNR, FQNEAQ (reference sequence). Trimming at V came to 5 bases and at J to 6 bases, leaving 6 bases not matched to a gene. This CDR3 contains 14 residues. The sequenced material came from peripheral blood. The chain recombines TRBV7-9 with TRBJ2-2, with 7 bases identical to TRBD2. The sequence was obtained from a woman of 80 years or more with active or convalescent COVID-19. Here the CDR3 reads CASSQTSPAGELFF. CDR3 nucleotides: TGTGCCAGCAGCCAGACTAGCCCGGCCGGGGAGCTGTTTTTT.